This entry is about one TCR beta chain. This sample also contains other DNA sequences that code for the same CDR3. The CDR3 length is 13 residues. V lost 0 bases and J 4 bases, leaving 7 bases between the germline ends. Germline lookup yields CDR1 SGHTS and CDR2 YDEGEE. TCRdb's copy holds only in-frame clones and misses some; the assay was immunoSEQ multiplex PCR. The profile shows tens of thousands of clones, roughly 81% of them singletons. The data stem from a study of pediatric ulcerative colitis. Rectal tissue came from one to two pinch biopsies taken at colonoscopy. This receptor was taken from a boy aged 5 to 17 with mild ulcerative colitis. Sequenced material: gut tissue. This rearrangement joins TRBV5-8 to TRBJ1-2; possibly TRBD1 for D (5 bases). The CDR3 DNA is TGTGCCAGCAGCTTGGGAGGGACCTATGGCTACACCTTC. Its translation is CASSLGGTYGYTF.